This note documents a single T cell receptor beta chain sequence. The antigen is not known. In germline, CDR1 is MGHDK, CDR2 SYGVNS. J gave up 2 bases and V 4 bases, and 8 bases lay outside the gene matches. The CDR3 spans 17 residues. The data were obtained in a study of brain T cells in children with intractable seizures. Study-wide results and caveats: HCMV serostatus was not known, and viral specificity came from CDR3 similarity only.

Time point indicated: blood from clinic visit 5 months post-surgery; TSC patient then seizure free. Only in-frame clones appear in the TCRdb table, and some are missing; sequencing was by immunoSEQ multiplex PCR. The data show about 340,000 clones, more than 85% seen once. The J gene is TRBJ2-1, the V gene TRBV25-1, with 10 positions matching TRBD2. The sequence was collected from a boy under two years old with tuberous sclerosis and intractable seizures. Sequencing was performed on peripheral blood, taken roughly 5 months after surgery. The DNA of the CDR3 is TGTGCCAGCAGTGGCGCTAGCGGGAGTTTGGCCTACAATGAGCAGTTCTTC. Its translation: CASSGASGSLAYNEQFF.